This T cell receptor beta chain was recorded in a study of blood T cell repertoires in COVID-19. Trimming took 2 bases from V and 6 from J; bases not matched to a gene: 3. Germline CDR1 MNHNS, CDR2 SASEGT. This CDR3 spans 15 amino acids. Original analysis: Quantification of nucleated cells was approximated via reference gene primer amplification. Measured with immunoSEQ multiplex PCR; TCRdb has only the in-frame clones, and not every one. That table is the source of V, J and clone size, and D and trimming were worked out from the DNA. The repertoire holds approximately 44,000 clones, 80% to 90% seen once, with just under 8.5% in the top ten.

Sequencing was carried out using peripheral blood. V usage is TRBV6-1 and J usage is TRBJ2-1; 11 nucleotides agree with TRBD2. The clonotype was recovered from a man aged 55 to 70 with active COVID-19. CDR3 sequence: CASSETSGSPNEQFF. The CDR3 coding sequence is TGTGCCAGCAGTGAAACTAGCGGGAGCCCCAATGAGCAGTTCTTC.